The present T cell receptor beta chain was sequenced within a study of long-term antiretroviral therapy in people with HIV. Findings and caveats of the study: Information on adherence to ART, viral resistance or therapy changes was unavailable. Clones that had undergone expansion before ART dominated the repertoire at all time points. Even long-term ART left TRB diversity below transplant donor controls, despite gains.

Points on this clone: The antigen is not known. Additional DNA sequences in this sample encode the identical CDR3.

Before DNA extraction, roughly 0.95-10 million cryopreserved PBMC were held in the samples. This was the immunoSEQ v3.0 assay at survey level. TCRdb's table, derived via immunoSEQ multiplex PCR, lists solely in-frame clones and lacks some. Altogether about 27,000 clones are present, roughly 93% being singletons, with the ten largest covering around 9.6%. Germline CDR1 and CDR2: LNHDA and SQIVND (reference sequence). This CDR3 contains 13 residues. V lost 8 bases, J lost 4 bases, and 12 bases lay in between. The gene calls are TRBV19 and TRBJ1-5; the D gene is possibly TRBD1 (6 bases). The receptor comes from a middle-aged woman with HIV. The sample here was unsorted PBMCs, taken 7.6 years after starting antiretroviral therapy. The DNA for the CDR3 is TGTGCCAGTGGCGACAGGAGAAATCAGCCCCAGCATTTT. It encodes CASGDRRNQPQHF.